Following are 18 T cell receptor beta chains from one sample sequenced in a study of T cell responses to AZD1222 COVID-19 vaccine. Measured with immunoSEQ multiplex PCR; TCRdb has only the in-frame clones, and not every one. This table has more than 150,000 clones, about 87% appearing once. Sequenced here: peripheral blood, sampled on day 0 of AZD1222 vaccination. The receptors originated from an adult in good health.

The V and J genes are TRBV11-3 and TRBJ2-5; D unclear. The CDR3 contains 13 residues. The germline CDR1 and CDR2 sequences are SGHNT and YENEEA. V was clipped by 5 bases and J by 7 bases, with 14 bases between them. DNA for the CDR3: TGTGCCAGCAGCCCGGGTCCCTCGGGGACCCAGTACTTC. This encodes CASSPGPSGTQYF.

This clone was found once. The chain carries TRBV28 and TRBJ1-6, with 7 bases that match TRBD1. The V gene's germline CDR1 is MDHEN and CDR2 SYDVKM. The CDR3 is made up of 16 amino acids. J was trimmed by 4 bases and V by 5 bases; bases with no gene match: 8. In DNA, the CDR3 is TGTGCCAGCAGTCAGCTCCGGGACAGATATAATTCACCCCTCCACTTT. It specifies CASSQLRDRYNSPLHF.

V is TRBV28 and J is TRBJ2-3; possible D gene TRBD2, 5 bases. The germline CDR1 and CDR2 sequences are MDHEN and SYDVKM. The CDR3 consists of 14 residues. V lost 5 bases to trimming and J lost 5 bases, with 14 bases between them. This CDR3 reads CASSTDSRGDTQYF. The CDR3 nucleotides read TGTGCCAGCAGTACGGACTCCCGGGGAGATACGCAGTATTTT. Filled out from reference TRBV28 and TRBJ2-3, the complete variable domain reads DVKVTQSSRYLVKRTGEKVFLECVQDMDHENMFWYRQDPGLGLRLIYFSYDVKMKEKGDIPEGYSVSREKKERFSLILESASTNQTSMYLCASSTDSRGDTQYFGPGTRLTVL.

This chain links TRBV6-1 with TRBJ1-1; TRBD1 might be the D (6 bases). CDR1 and CDR2 (germline): MNHNS, SASEGT. The CDR3 is made up of 16 amino acids. V lost 4 bases and J lost 0, with 15 bases in between. CDR3 nucleotides: TGTGCCAGCAGTGGAGGCTCTACAGGGATGAACACTGAAGCTTTCTTT. Translation gives CASSGGSTGMNTEAFF.

The chain uses TRBV5-6 and TRBJ1-5; 11 nucleotides match TRBD1. Germline assignment: CDR1 SGHDT and CDR2 YYEEEE. This CDR3 has 17 residues. Germline trimming cut 0 bases from V and 9 bases from J; bases unmatched to any gene: 11. DNA for the CDR3: TGTGCCAGCAGCTTGGAAGGTAGGGGACAGGGGGTATGGCCCCAGCATTTT. Amino acid sequence: CASSLEGRGQGVWPQHF.

The rearrangement uses TRBV28 and TRBJ1-2; D possibly corresponds to TRBD1 (5 bases). V was trimmed by 5 bases and J by 7 bases, leaving 20 bases between them. The CDR3 covers 15 residues. Germline CDR1 MDHEN, CDR2 SYDVKM. The DNA for the CDR3 is TGTGCCAGCAGTGTTCCTGGGGACGGCGATGCTGGCTACACCTTC. This gives the protein CASSVPGDGDAGYTF.

The chain has TRBV4-3 and TRBJ1-3; D is ambiguous. The V gene's germline CDR1 is LGHNA and CDR2 YSLEER. V dropped 3 bases and J dropped 0 bases, with 12 bases sitting between them. The CDR3 is made up of 16 amino acids. The DNA for the CDR3 is TGCGCCAGCAGCCAGGTCAATCCGCCCTCTGGAAACACCATATATTTT. Its translation: CASSQVNPPSGNTIYF.

The chain combines TRBV5-8 with TRBJ1-5; 7 nucleotides align to TRBD1. J was trimmed by 2 bases and V by 4 bases; bases with no gene match: 9. This CDR3 has 16 residues. CDR1 SGHTS and CDR2 YDEGEE come from the germline V gene. CDR3 protein: CASSPENRGGNQPQHF. The DNA of the CDR3 is TGTGCCAGCAGCCCGGAGAACAGGGGAGGCAATCAGCCCCAGCATTTT.

The J gene is TRBJ1-6, the V gene TRBV7-6; weak D call: TRBD1 (5 bases). CDR1 SGHVS and CDR2 FNYEAQ come from the germline V gene. The CDR3 has 19 amino acids. V was pared by 0 bases and J by 6 bases, with 21 bases between. As DNA, the CDR3 is TGTGCCAGCAGCTTAGCGGGTGCCACTCCCCAGGGACGTAATTCACCCCTCCACTTT. Its translation: CASSLAGATPQGRNSPLHF.

The chain combines TRBV19 with TRBJ2-7; TRBD2 matches at 7 bases. Germline CDR1 LNHDA, CDR2 SQIVND (reference sequence). The CDR3 totals 14 residues. Unmatched junction bases numbered 4, after V lost 3 bases and J lost 2 bases. The CDR3 nucleotides are TGTGCCAGTAGTATCGGACTAGGAACCTACGAGCAGTACTTC. Its translation: CASSIGLGTYEQYF.

V and J are TRBV5-6 and TRBJ1-2; tentative D call: TRBD1 (5 bases). This CDR3 comprises 13 residues. V was pared by 0 bases and J by 8 bases, with 11 bases between. Germline CDR1 is SGHDT and CDR2 is YYEEEE. This chain's CDR3 is CASSLGKGEGYTF. The CDR3 DNA reads as TGTGCCAGCAGCTTGGGCAAAGGGGAAGGCTACACCTTC.

The chain joins TRBV9 to TRBJ2-1, with 9 positions matching TRBD2. After removal of 0 bases from V and 4 bases from J, the junction contained 5 bases not matched to a gene. The CDR3 extends over 16 amino acids. From germline, CDR1 is SGDLS and CDR2 YYNGEE. The CDR3 DNA is TGTGCCAGCAGCGTAGCTCCGAGCGGGGGGTACAATGAGCAGTTCTTC. It encodes CASSVAPSGGYNEQFF. Full variable domain (remainder filled in from reference TRBV9 and TRBJ2-1): DSGVTQTPKHLITATGQRVTLRCSPRSGDLSVYWYQQSLDQGLQFLIQYYNGEERAKGNILERFSAQQFPDLHSELNLSSLELGDSALYFCASSVAPSGGYNEQFFGPGTRLTVL.

J is TRBJ2-3 and V is TRBV19; tentative D call: TRBD1 (5 bases). Trimming stripped 1 base from V and 4 bases from J, with 15 bases between. This CDR3 contains 16 residues. The V gene's germline CDR1 is LNHDA and CDR2 SQIVND (reference sequence). The CDR3, as DNA: TGTGCCAGTAGTATAGCTTGGCAGGGCAAGGCAGATACGCAGTATTTT. Translation: CASSIAWQGKADTQYF. Variable domain in full (rest from reference TRBV19 and TRBJ2-3): DGGITQSPKYLFRKEGQNVTLSCEQNLNHDAMYWYRQDPGQGLRLIYYSQIVNDFQKGDIAEGYSVSREKKESFPLTVTSAQKNPTAFYLCASSIAWQGKADTQYFGPGTRLTVL.

The rearrangement uses TRBV27 and TRBJ1-6, with D unresolved. The CDR3 extends over 15 amino acids. V dropped 0 bases and J dropped 4 bases, with 7 bases sitting between them. Germline CDR1 is MNHEY and CDR2 is SMNVEV (reference sequence). The CDR3 sequence is CASSLSSRYNSPLHF. In DNA form, the CDR3 reads TGTGCCAGCAGTTTATCGTCCAGGTATAATTCACCCCTCCACTTT.

This clone was seen just once. The V and J genes are TRBV7-2 and TRBJ1-1; TRBD1 might be the D (5 bases). CDR3 length: 14 amino acids. Trimming left V 5 bases short and J 3 bases short, with 13 bases between. Germline loops: CDR1 SGHTA, CDR2 FQGNSA. The CDR3 DNA reads as TGTGCCAGCAGCAAGGGACGGGTAGACACTGAAGCTTTCTTT. Translating gives CASSKGRVDTEAFF.

This clone was picked up one time. This chain uses TRBV29-1 with TRBJ1-5; tentatively, D is TRBD1 (5 bases). V was pared by 4 bases and J by 4 bases, with 11 bases between. Germline CDR1 reads SQVTM; CDR2 reads ANQGSEA. This CDR3 has 13 residues. CDR3 bases: TGCAGCGTTGCCAGGGAGGGTAATCAGCCCCAGCATTTT. This gives the protein CSVAREGNQPQHF.

The V call is TRBV28, the J call TRBJ1-1; D might be TRBD1 (5 bases). From germline, CDR1 is MDHEN and CDR2 SYDVKM. V was shortened by 4 bases and J by 11 bases, with 17 bases between the two germline ends. This CDR3 comprises 13 residues. The CDR3 coding sequence is TGTGCCAGCAGTTCCGGGACTCGGACCTCGGCTTTCTTT. It translates to CASSSGTRTSAFF.

The rearrangement joins TRBV7-2 to TRBJ1-3; D not resolved. Trimming took off 3 bases at V and 4 bases at J, with 1 base between the two ends. This CDR3 is built from 11 residues. Germline V CDR1 and CDR2: SGHTA, FQGNSA. In DNA form, the CDR3 reads TGTGCCAGCAGCTTCGGAAACACCATATATTTT. It yields the protein CASSFGNTIYF.